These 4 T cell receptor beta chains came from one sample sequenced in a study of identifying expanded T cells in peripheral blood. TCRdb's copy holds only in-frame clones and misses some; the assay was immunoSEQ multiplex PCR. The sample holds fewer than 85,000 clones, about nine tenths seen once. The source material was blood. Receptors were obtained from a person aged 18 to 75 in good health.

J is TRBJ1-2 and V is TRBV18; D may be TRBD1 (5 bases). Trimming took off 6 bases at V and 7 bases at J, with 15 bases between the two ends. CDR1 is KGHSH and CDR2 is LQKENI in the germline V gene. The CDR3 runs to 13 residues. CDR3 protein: CASSERDRSGYTF. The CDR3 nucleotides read TGTGCCAGCTCCGAACGCGACAGATCTGGCTACACCTTC.

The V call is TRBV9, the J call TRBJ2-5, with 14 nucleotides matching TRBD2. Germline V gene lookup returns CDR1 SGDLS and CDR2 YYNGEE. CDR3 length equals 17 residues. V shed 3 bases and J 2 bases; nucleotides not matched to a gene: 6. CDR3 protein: CASSDGTSGGFQETQYF. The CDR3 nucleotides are TGTGCCAGCAGCGATGGGACTAGCGGGGGATTTCAAGAGACCCAGTACTTC.

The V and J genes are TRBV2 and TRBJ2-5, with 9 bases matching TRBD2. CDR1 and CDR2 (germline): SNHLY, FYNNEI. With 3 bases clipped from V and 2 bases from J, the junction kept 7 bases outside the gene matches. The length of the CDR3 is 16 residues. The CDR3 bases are TGTGCCAGCAGTGATGCAGCTAGCGGGATACAAGAGACCCAGTACTTC. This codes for CASSDAASGIQETQYF.

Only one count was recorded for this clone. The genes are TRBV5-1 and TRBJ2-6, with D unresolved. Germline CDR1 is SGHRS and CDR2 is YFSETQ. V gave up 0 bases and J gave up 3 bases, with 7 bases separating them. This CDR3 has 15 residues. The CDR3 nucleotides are TGCGCCAGCAGCTTGGACTCAGGTGGGGCCAACGTCCTGACTTTC. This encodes CASSLDSGGANVLTF.